This T cell receptor beta chain was found in a study of TIL therapy for anti-PD-1-resistant metastatic lung cancer. The immunoSEQ assay was v3. Here immunoSEQ multiplex PCR was the method, and the copy in TCRdb shows in-frame clones only, minus some. This sample yields approximately 60,000 clones, of which about 81% are seen a single time; less than 3% belongs to the top ten. The time point here: pre-treatment sample, taken before nivolumab and TIL therapy. The germline V and J ends were trimmed by 1 base and 4 bases, with 10 bases remaining between them. The germline CDR1 and CDR2 sequences are SGHTA and FQGNSA. This CDR3 is 14 amino acids long.

The chain is built from TRBV7-2 and TRBJ1-2; D perhaps matches TRBD1 (6 bases). Source: blood, taken at baseline. The TCR comes from a person between 25 and 80 years old with non-small cell lung cancer. CDR3 in amino acids: CASSLVGGGYGYTF. Here the CDR3 DNA reads TGTGCCAGCAGCTTAGTAGGGGGAGGCTATGGCTACACCTTC. Full variable domain (outside the CDR3, taken from reference TRBV7-2 and TRBJ1-2): GAGVSQSPSNKVTEKGKDVELRCDPISGHTALYWYRQSLGQGLEFLIYFQGNSAPDKSGLPSDRFSAERTGGSVSTLTIQRTQQEDSAVYLCASSLVGGGYGYTFGSGTRLTVV.